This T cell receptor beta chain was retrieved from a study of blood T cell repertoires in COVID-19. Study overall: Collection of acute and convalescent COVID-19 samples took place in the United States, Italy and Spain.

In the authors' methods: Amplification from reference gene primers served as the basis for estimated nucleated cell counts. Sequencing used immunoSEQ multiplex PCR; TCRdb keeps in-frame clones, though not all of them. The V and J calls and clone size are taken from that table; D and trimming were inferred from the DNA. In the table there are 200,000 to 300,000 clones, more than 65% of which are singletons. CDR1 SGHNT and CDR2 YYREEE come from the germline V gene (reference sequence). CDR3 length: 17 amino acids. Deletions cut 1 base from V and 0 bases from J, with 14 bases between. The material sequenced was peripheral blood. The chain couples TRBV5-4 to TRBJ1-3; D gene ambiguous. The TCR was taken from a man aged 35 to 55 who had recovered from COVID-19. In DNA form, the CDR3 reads TGTGCCAGCAGCTTGCCCATGCGGAGGAGCTCTGGAAACACCATATATTTT. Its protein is CASSLPMRRSSGNTIYF.